This T cell receptor (beta chain) is from a study of blood T cell repertoires in COVID-19. Across the whole study: There were acute and convalescent COVID-19 samples, and they came from the United States, Italy and Spain. PBMCs, B-cell-depleted T cells, or T cells were the source of the cDNA or gDNA that made up the material.

In the authors' methods: It was from reference gene primer amplification that nucleated cell counts were estimated. The assay was immunoSEQ multiplex PCR, and TCRdb's table has in-frame clones only and misses some. V and J calls plus clone size are reproduced from that table; the DNA served to infer D and trimming. Among over 200,000 clones listed, 83% were seen once. Germline V gene data show CDR1 as MNHNY and CDR2 as SVGAGI (reference sequence). The CDR3 length is 12 residues. Deletions cut 5 bases from V and 6 bases from J, with 10 bases between. Sample: peripheral blood. The chain carries TRBV6-6 and TRBJ1-2; no clear D gene. The source is a woman aged 30 to 39 with COVID-19, enrolled during active disease. The CDR3 bases are TGTGCCAGCAGTCGCCCCGGAGATGGCTACACCTTC. This encodes CASSRPGDGYTF.